One sample yielded the 16 T cell receptor beta chains listed below, sequenced in a study of blood T cell repertoires in COVID-19. Data came from immunoSEQ multiplex PCR; TCRdb stores just in-frame clones and leaves some out. The data show more than 250,000 clones, 90% seen once. Sequencing used PBMCs or T cells enriched from blood (not recorded which). The receptors come from a young woman with acute COVID-19.

This sequence joins TRBV30 and TRBJ1-1, with D maybe TRBD1 (5 bases). Trimming removed 8 bases from V and 0 bases from J, with 10 bases in between. This CDR3 has 12 amino acids. Germline V gene data show CDR1 as GTSNPN and CDR2 as SVGIG (reference sequence). The CDR3 reads CASDSVNTEAFF. CDR3 nucleotide sequence: TGTGCCAGTGACAGTGTGAACACTGAAGCTTTCTTT.

The chain links TRBV12-2 to TRBJ2-7; the D call in the table, TRBD1, was not verified against the DNA. TRBV12-2 is given as a pseudogene. The CDR3 runs 13 residues. CDR3 in amino acids: CASRLALRAEQYF. The CDR3 bases are TGTGCAAGTCGCTTAGCGCTCAGGGCCGAGCAGTACTTC.

This clone was found many times. The chain couples TRBV5-1 to TRBJ2-7; D uncertain. Germline V gives CDR1 SGHRS, CDR2 YFSETQ. The CDR3 runs to 14 residues. The V end lost 2 bases, the J end lost 2 bases, and 11 bases lay between the germline ends. Here the CDR3 DNA reads TGCGCCAGCAGCTTAATAGTCATGCCCTACGAGCAGTACTTC. Its protein product is CASSLIVMPYEQYF.

The gene calls are TRBV18 and TRBJ1-2; 9 bases align to TRBD1. Trimming took 5 bases from V and 6 from J; bases not matched to a gene: 13. The CDR3 totals 16 residues. Germline loops: CDR1 KGHSH, CDR2 LQKENI. CDR3: CASSSYLTTGGNGYTF. CDR3 sequence (DNA): TGTGCCAGCTCATCCTACCTTACGACAGGGGGAAATGGCTACACCTTC.

The chain has TRBV19 and TRBJ2-2; 12 nucleotides match TRBD2. CDR1 LNHDA and CDR2 SQIVND come from the germline V gene (reference sequence). The CDR3 contains 15 residues. With 4 bases clipped from V and 6 bases from J, the junction kept 3 bases outside the gene matches. The CDR3 here is CASSRLAGVPGELFF. In DNA form, the CDR3 reads TGTGCCAGTAGTAGACTAGCGGGAGTACCCGGGGAGCTGTTTTTT. Filled out from reference TRBV19 and TRBJ2-2, the complete variable domain reads DGGITQSPKYLFRKEGQNVTLSCEQNLNHDAMYWYRQDPGQGLRLIYYSQIVNDFQKGDIAEGYSVSREKKESFPLTVTSAQKNPTAFYLCASSRLAGVPGELFFGEGSRLTVL.

The gene calls are TRBV10-1 and TRBJ1-1; D perhaps matches TRBD1 (6 bases). Trimming took 2 bases from V and 6 from J, leaving 10 bases between them. CDR1 is WNHNN, CDR2 SYGVQD, per germline (reference sequence). The CDR3 has 13 amino acids. The CDR3 DNA is TGCGCCAGCAGTGAGAGGGGGATACCTGAAGCTTTCTTT. Translation: CASSERGIPEAFF.

The chain has TRBV12-3 or TRBV12-4 and TRBJ1-1, with a tentative D call TRBD1 (5 bases). The CDR3 length is 12 residues. V lost 5 bases and J 3 bases, leaving 7 bases between the germline ends. CDR3 residues: CASSRQYTEAFF. CDR3 sequence (DNA): TGTGCCAGCAGTCGACAGTACACTGAAGCTTTCTTT.

This chain uses TRBV30 with TRBJ1-5, with a tentative D call TRBD1 (6 bases). Trimming shortened V by 0 bases and J by 9 bases, and 12 bases separated the two germline ends. The CDR3 has 13 residues. Germline lookup yields CDR1 GTSNPN and CDR2 SVGIG (reference sequence). The CDR3 loop reads CAWSVRGGRPQHF. The CDR3 coding sequence is TGTGCCTGGAGTGTCAGGGGCGGTCGGCCCCAGCATTTT. Filled out from reference TRBV30 and TRBJ1-5, the complete variable domain reads SQTIHQWPATLVQPVGSPLSLECTVEGTSNPNLYWYRQAAGRGLQLLFYSVGIGQISSEVPQNLSASRPQDRQFILSSKKLLLSDSGFYLCAWSVRGGRPQHFGDGTRLSIL.

Of note for this clone: Additional DNA sequences in this sample encode the identical CDR3. The V and J genes are TRBV28 and TRBJ2-2, with 7 nucleotides matching TRBD1. The CDR3 totals 14 residues. V gave up 1 base and J gave up 4 bases; unmatched junction bases: 0. Germline V lookup: CDR1 MDHEN, CDR2 SYDVKM. The CDR3 loop reads CASSLSGGTGELFF. The CDR3 bases are TGTGCCAGCAGTTTATCAGGGGGCACCGGGGAGCTGTTTTTT. Full variable domain (remainder filled in from reference TRBV28 and TRBJ2-2): DVKVTQSSRYLVKRTGEKVFLECVQDMDHENMFWYRQDPGLGLRLIYFSYDVKMKEKGDIPEGYSVSREKKERFSLILESASTNQTSMYLCASSLSGGTGELFFGEGSRLTVL.

There are a few counts of this clone. The V and J genes are TRBV20-1 and TRBJ2-2, with 7 bases identical to TRBD2. Germline assignment: CDR1 DFQATT and CDR2 SNEGSKA (reference sequence). The CDR3 has 14 amino acids. The ends lost 3 bases at V and 4 bases at J; junction bases unmatched: 5. The CDR3 region has the DNA TGCAGTGCTAGTATGGCGGGAGTCACCGGGGAGCTGTTTTTT. This codes for CSASMAGVTGELFF.

The chain recombines TRBV3-1 (or the pseudogene TRBV3-2) with TRBJ2-7; D call uncertain. The CDR3 runs to 11 residues. Trimming shortened V by 2 bases and J by 9 bases, and 8 bases separated the two germline ends. CDR1 and CDR2 (germline): LGHDT, YNNKEL (reference sequence). The CDR3 sequence: CASSQQSRQYF. The CDR3 DNA reads TGTGCCAGCAGCCAACAAAGCCGGCAGTACTTC.

In its sample, this clone was seen once. The chain carries TRBV6-5 and TRBJ1-2; TRBD1 matches at 7 bases. V dropped 2 bases and J dropped 8; count of bases not matched to a gene: 14. From germline, CDR1 is MNHEY and CDR2 SVGAGI. The CDR3 runs 16 residues. The chain's CDR3 is CASSYRSKQGSQGYTF. CDR3 DNA: TGTGCCAGCAGTTACCGATCAAAACAGGGGAGTCAGGGCTACACCTTC.

The J gene is TRBJ1-1, the V gene TRBV2, with 8 positions matching TRBD1. Germline values: CDR1 SNHLY, CDR2 FYNNEI. The CDR3 is 14 residues long. Trimming at V came to 6 bases and at J to 1 base, leaving 4 bases not matched to a gene. The DNA of the CDR3 is TGTGCCAGCAGCACCCAGGGGGCGAACACTGAAGCTTTCTTT. This codes for CASSTQGANTEAFF.

V usage is TRBV30 and J usage is TRBJ1-6; no definite D call. This CDR3 is 14 amino acids long. V was clipped by 4 bases and J by 7 bases, with 14 bases between them. CDR1 and CDR2 from the germline V gene are GTSNPN and SVGIG (reference sequence). CDR3 residues: CAWNGLTINSPLHF. The CDR3 region has the DNA TGTGCCTGGAACGGGTTGACTATAAATTCACCCCTCCACTTT.

This chain's CDR3 is CATGTGGGSYEQYF. The CDR3 nucleotides are TGTGCCACCGGGACAGGGGGTGGTTCCTACGAGCAGTACTTC. The rearrangement uses TRBV19 and TRBJ2-7; 11 bases map to TRBD1. This CDR3 has 14 amino acids. Trimming removed 10 bases from V and 1 base from J; junction bases left unmatched: 6. The V gene's germline CDR1 is LNHDA and CDR2 SQIVND (reference sequence).

Concerning this clone itself: The identical CDR3 is also encoded by other nucleotide sequences in the sample. J is TRBJ2-3 and V is TRBV6-5; 11 bases line up with TRBD2. Germline V gene sequence: CDR1 MNHEY, CDR2 SVGAGI. The CDR3 runs 13 residues. Trimming removed 6 bases from V and 6 bases from J; junction bases left unmatched: 2. CDR3 residues: CASRTSGTDTQYF. The CDR3 DNA sequence: TGTGCCAGCAGGACTAGCGGGACCGATACGCAGTATTTT.